This entry features one T cell receptor (beta chain) sequence. What it recognizes is unknown. A multiplex PCR was run with 60 Vbeta primers and 13 Jbeta primers. Clones were sequenced by immunoSEQ multiplex PCR, and TCRdb holds only the in-frame ones, with some missing. The sample consists of some 150,000 clones, about 60% of them appearing once. Among the donors, all were healthy bone marrow donors. The data were obtained in a study of cytomegalovirus exposure and HLA in healthy donors. General study results and limits: Another analysis was done later, and it associated approximately 15,000 TCR beta sequences with HLA alleles at 0.05 false discovery rate. Cytomegalovirus-associated TCR beta chains were listed, numbering 150 to 200. In a later analysis, V- and J-gene trimming of beta chains associated with a DCLRE1C missense variant, replicated independently.

V was pared by 2 bases and J by 8 bases, with 12 bases between. This CDR3 has 13 amino acids. Germline CDR1 is MDHEN and CDR2 is SYDVKM. Sequencing was carried out using PBMCs. The V and J genes are TRBV28 and TRBJ1-2; D gene ambiguous. This receptor was taken from a woman aged 55-69 years in good health and CMV-seropositive. Written as DNA, the CDR3 is TGTGCCAGCAGTTTAAATACGGTTCTCGGCTACACCTTC. As protein: CASSLNTVLGYTF.